Listed here are 10 T cell receptor beta chains from one sample, sequenced in a study. Profiled with immunoSEQ multiplex PCR; TCRdb holds only in-frame clones, not every one. Of 45,000 to 55,000 clones in the sample, just over 90% were seen once. The sequenced sample was PBMCs. Receptors were obtained from a man aged 40-50 years with rheumatoid arthritis.

This rearrangement joins TRBV14 to TRBJ1-2; D may be TRBD1 (5 bases). Germline V gene sequence: CDR1 SGHDN, CDR2 FVKESK. Trimming cost V 0 bases and J 3 bases, with 14 bases left between them. The CDR3 contains 16 residues. CDR3 in amino acids: CASSQEGSRDDYGYTF. CDR3 bases: TGTGCCAGCAGCCAAGAAGGGTCCAGGGATGACTATGGCTACACCTTC.

This clone was observed a handful of times. The chain recombines TRBV6-2 or TRBV6-3 with TRBJ2-7; 9 nucleotides match TRBD2. This CDR3 has 17 amino acids. The germline V gene has CDR1 MNHEY and CDR2 SVGEGT. V gave up 0 bases and J gave up 5 bases; unmatched junction bases: 11. The CDR3 loop is CASSYSLGGRAADEQYF. In nucleotides, the CDR3 is TGTGCCAGCAGTTACTCGTTGGGCGGGAGGGCCGCGGACGAGCAGTACTTC.

The rearrangement joins TRBV5-5 to TRBJ1-5; 7 bases fit TRBD1. The V segment lost 4 bases and the J segment 2 bases; nucleotides outside the gene matches: 3. The CDR3 runs to 14 residues. CDR1 and CDR2 from the germline V gene are SGHKS and YYEKEE (reference sequence). This CDR3 is CASSQTGGNQPQHF. CDR3 coding DNA: TGTGCCAGCAGCCAAACAGGGGGCAATCAGCCCCAGCATTTT.

The chain uses TRBV11-2 and TRBJ2-2; the D is unclear. This CDR3 contains 13 residues. V was shortened by 5 bases and J by 8 bases, with 12 bases between the two germline ends. Germline V gene data show CDR1 as SGHAT and CDR2 as FQNNGV. The CDR3 is CASSVRPSGELFF. The CDR3 DNA follows: TGTGCCAGCAGCGTAAGACCCTCGGGGGAGCTGTTTTTT.

This rearrangement joins TRBV6-1 to TRBJ2-2, with TRBD1 identical over 12 bases. The V segment lost 4 bases and the J segment 6 bases; nucleotides outside the gene matches: 12. The CDR3 totals 18 residues. Germline V gene sequence: CDR1 MNHNS, CDR2 SASEGT. CDR3 bases: TGTGCCAGCAGTGCGGGACAGGGGGCGCGACGAGGGGCCGGGGAGCTGTTTTTT. Translated: CASSAGQGARRGAGELFF.

This chain connects TRBV4-1 to TRBJ2-1; 13 bases line up with TRBD2. The CDR3 consists of 16 residues. Looked up from germline, CDR1 is MGHRA and CDR2 is YSYEKL. V dropped 4 bases and J dropped 4; count of bases not matched to a gene: 4. CDR3 nucleotides: TGCGCCAGCAGCCCCCGGACTAGCGGGGGATACAATGAGCAGTTCTTC. This codes for CASSPRTSGGYNEQFF.

V is TRBV6-5 and J is TRBJ1-2; D is perhaps TRBD1 (6 bases). CDR1 and CDR2 from the germline V gene are MNHEY and SVGAGI. The CDR3 length is 13 residues. Trimming stripped 6 bases from V and 6 bases from J, with 14 bases between. CDR3 region: CASRGTTSHGYTF. CDR3 DNA: TGTGCCAGCAGAGGGACAACCTCCCATGGCTACACCTTC.

The chain employs TRBV6-6 and TRBJ1-6; D call uncertain. V lost 8 bases, J lost 9 bases, and 14 bases lay in between. This CDR3 spans 13 amino acids. Germline V CDR1 and CDR2: MNHNY, SVGAGI (reference sequence). CDR3 sequence (DNA): TGTGCCAGCGCCCCGGTTTCGAGTTCACCCCTCCACTTT. As protein: CASAPVSSSPLHF.

The chain carries TRBV3-1 (or the pseudogene TRBV3-2) and TRBJ2-6; D gene ambiguous. CDR1 is LGHDT, CDR2 YNNKEL, per germline (reference sequence). This CDR3 region has 18 residues. Trimming left V 0 bases short and J 3 bases short, with 15 bases between. DNA of the CDR3: TGTGCCAGCAGCCAAGACTGGGGTGCTTTTCGTGGGGCCAACGTCCTGACTTTC. Amino acid sequence: CASSQDWGAFRGANVLTF.

This clone has just one count. This sequence joins TRBV11-3 and TRBJ2-3; D ambiguous. V lost 5 bases and J lost 0, with 12 bases in between. The germline V gene encodes CDR1 SGHNT and CDR2 YENEEA. CDR3 length: 15 residues. For the CDR3, the DNA is TGTGCCAGCAGCCCGGGCGACACTAGCACAGATACGCAGTATTTT. This sequence encodes CASSPGDTSTDTQYF.